What follows is one TCR beta chain and its context. The CDR3 totals 13 residues. The germline CDR1 and CDR2 sequences are LGHDT and YNNKEL (reference sequence). V dropped 1 base and J dropped 3 bases, with 7 bases sitting between them. This sample was included in a study of blood T cell repertoires in COVID-19. For the study at large: Samples taken during acute and convalescent COVID-19 were collected in the United States, Italy and Spain. From T cells, B-cell-depleted T cells, or PBMCs came the material, which was cDNA or gDNA.

Original handling: The assay estimated nucleated cells by amplifying reference gene primers. Libraries were prepared by immunoSEQ multiplex PCR; TCRdb keeps only in-frame clonotypes and omits some of them. Clone size and V and J calls were adopted from that table, with D and trimming inferred from the DNA. The sample gives 250,000 or so clones, approximately 90% of which show up once; approximately 4% is in the top ten. All enrollees were roughly 18 to 89 years old and from under 25 US areas. Sequenced material: PBMCs or T cells enriched from blood (not recorded which). This clonotype was sampled from a woman in her twenties or thirties with acute COVID-19. The chain is built from TRBV3-1 (or the pseudogene TRBV3-2) and TRBJ2-7; no clear D gene. The CDR3 DNA follows: TGTGCCAGCAGCCAAGGAGGCGGCTACGAGCAGTACTTC. This gives the protein CASSQGGGYEQYF.